This entry describes one T cell receptor beta chain. The antigen remains undetermined. PCR used 60 Vbeta primers and 13 Jbeta primers. In the original analysis: Per a later analysis, the number of unique TCR beta chains was 75 million to 90 million, of which some 9.9 million were shared. Assay: immunoSEQ multiplex PCR; the TCRdb copy retains only in-frame clones and omits some. That table furnishes V, J and clone size, whereas the DNA furnished D and trimming. The table has about 87,000 clones, 74% seen once. All the people who gave samples were healthy bone marrow donors. This entry comes from a study of cytomegalovirus exposure and HLA in healthy donors. In the study overall: Roughly 86 million unique TCRs from HLA-typed donors made up an early data release. General study results and limits: The records held CMV serostatus as the only immune exposure information.

The specimen was PBMCs. The source of this sequence is a man between 25 and 39 years old in good health and CMV-seropositive.

This CDR3 reads CASSPGLAGAGDTQYF. CDR3 DNA sequence: TGTGCCAGCAGCCCGGGACTAGCGGGAGCTGGAGATACGCAGTATTTT. The genes are TRBV5-4 and TRBJ2-3; 14 bases match TRBD2. V lost 4 bases, J lost 5 bases, and 6 bases stayed unmatched. The germline CDR1 and CDR2 sequences are SGHNT and YYREEE (reference sequence). The CDR3 sequence is 16 residues long.